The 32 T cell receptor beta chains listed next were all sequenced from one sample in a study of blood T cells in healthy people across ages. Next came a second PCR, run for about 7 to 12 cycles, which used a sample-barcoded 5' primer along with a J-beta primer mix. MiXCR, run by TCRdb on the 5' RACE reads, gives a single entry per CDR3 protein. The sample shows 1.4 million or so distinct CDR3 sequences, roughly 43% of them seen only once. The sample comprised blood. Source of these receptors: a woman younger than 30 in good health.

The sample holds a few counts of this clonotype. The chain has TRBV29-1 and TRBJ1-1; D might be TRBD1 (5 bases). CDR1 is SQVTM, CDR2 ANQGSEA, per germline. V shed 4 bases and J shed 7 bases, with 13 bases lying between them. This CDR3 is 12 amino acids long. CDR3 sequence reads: CSVAGLTIEAFF. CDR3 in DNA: TGCAGCGTTGCAGGGCTCACCATTGAAGCTTTCTTT.

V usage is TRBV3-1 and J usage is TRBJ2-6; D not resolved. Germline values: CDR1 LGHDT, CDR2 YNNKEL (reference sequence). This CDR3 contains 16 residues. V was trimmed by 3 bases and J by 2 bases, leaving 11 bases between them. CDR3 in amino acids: CASSQGMHTGANVLTF. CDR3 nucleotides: TGTGCCAGCAGCCAGGGGATGCATACTGGGGCCAACGTCCTGACTTTC.

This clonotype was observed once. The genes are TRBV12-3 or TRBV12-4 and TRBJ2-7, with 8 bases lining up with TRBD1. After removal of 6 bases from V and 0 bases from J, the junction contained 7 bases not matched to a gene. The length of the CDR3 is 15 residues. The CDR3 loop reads CASSLDRELSYEQYF. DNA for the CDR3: TGTGCCAGCAGCCTGGACAGGGAACTCTCCTACGAGCAGTACTTC.

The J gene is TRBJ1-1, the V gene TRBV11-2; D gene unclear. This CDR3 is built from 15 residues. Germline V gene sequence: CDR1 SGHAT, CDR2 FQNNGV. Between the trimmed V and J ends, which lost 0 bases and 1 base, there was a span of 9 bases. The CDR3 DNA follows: TGTGCCAGCAGCTTAGAGATCCTCTCGAACACTGAAGCTTTCTTT. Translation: CASSLEILSNTEAFF.

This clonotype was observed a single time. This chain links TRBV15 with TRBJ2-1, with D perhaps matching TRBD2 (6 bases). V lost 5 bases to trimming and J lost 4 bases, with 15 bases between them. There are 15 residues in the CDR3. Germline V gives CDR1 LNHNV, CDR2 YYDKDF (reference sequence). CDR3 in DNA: TGTGCCACCAGCGGGAAACCGGGACTTTACAATGAGCAGTTCTTC. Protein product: CATSGKPGLYNEQFF. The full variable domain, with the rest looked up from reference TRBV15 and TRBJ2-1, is DAMVIQNPRYQVTQFGKPVTLSCSQTLNHNVMYWYQQKSSQAPKLLFHYYDKDFNNEADTPDNFQSRRPNTSFCFLDIRSPGLGDTAMYLCATSGKPGLYNEQFFGPGTRLTVL.

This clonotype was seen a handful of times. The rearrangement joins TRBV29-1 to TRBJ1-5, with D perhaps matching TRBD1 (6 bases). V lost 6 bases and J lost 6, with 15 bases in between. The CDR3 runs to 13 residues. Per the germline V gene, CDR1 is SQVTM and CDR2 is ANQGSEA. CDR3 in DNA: TGCAGCGTGGGACCACAGGGAGGTCAGCCCCAGCATTTT. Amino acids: CSVGPQGGQPQHF.

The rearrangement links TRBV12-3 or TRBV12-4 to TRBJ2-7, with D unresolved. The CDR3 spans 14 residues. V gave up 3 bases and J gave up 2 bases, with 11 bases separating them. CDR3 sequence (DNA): TGTGCCAGCAGTTTTAGCAGTTCTCCCTACGAGCAGTACTTC. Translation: CASSFSSSPYEQYF.

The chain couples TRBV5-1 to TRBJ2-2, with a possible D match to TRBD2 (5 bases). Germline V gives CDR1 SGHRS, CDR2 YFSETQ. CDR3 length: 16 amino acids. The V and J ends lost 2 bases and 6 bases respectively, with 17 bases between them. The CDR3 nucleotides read TGCGCCAGCAGCTTCGGCTTGGTAGGGAGTGCCGGGGAGCTGTTTTTT. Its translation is CASSFGLVGSAGELFF.

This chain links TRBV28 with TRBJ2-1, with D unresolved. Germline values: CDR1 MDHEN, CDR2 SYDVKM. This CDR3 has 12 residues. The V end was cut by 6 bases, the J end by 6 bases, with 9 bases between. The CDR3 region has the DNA TGTGCCAGCAGGGCGAACCCCAATGAGCAGTTCTTC. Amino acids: CASRANPNEQFF.

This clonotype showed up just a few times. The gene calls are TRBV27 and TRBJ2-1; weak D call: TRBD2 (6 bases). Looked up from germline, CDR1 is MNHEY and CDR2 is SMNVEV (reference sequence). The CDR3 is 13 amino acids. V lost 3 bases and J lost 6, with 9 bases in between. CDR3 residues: CASSLMGGNEQFF. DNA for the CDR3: TGTGCCAGCAGTTTGATGGGAGGCAATGAGCAGTTCTTC.

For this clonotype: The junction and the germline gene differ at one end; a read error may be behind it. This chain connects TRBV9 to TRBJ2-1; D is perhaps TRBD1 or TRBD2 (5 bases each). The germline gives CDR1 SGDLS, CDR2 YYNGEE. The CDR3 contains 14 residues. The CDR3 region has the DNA TGTGCCACCAGCGCGAGGGCAGGGTACAATGAGCAGTTCTTC. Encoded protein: CATSARAGYNEQFF.

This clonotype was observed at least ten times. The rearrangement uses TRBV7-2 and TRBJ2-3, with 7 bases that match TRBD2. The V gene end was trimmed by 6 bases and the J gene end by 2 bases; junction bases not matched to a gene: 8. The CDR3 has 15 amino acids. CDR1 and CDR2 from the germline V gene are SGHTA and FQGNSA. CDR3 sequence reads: CASSFGGGSTDTQYF. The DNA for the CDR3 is TGTGCCAGCAGTTTTGGGGGGGGATCCACAGATACGCAGTATTTT.

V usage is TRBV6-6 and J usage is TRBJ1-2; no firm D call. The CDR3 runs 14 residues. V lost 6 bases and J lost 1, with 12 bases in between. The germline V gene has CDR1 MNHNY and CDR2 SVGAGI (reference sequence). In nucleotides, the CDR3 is TGTGCCAGCAGCCACGGGGTCAATAACTATGGCTACACCTTC. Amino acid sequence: CASSHGVNNYGYTF.

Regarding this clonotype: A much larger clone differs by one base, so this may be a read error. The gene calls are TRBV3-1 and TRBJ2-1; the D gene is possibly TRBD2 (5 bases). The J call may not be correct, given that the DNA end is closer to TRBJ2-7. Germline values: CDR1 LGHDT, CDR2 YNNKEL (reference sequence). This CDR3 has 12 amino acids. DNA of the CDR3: TGTGCCAGCAGCCATCTCGGGAATGAGCAGTACTTC. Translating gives CASSHLGNEQYF.

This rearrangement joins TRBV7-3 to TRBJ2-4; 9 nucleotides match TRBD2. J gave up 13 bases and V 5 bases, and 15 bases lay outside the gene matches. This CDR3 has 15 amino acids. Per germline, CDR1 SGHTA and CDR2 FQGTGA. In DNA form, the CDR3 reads TGTGCCAGCAGCGAGCAGGGACTAGCAAGTAGTGAGCAGTACTTC. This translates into CASSEQGLASSEQYF.

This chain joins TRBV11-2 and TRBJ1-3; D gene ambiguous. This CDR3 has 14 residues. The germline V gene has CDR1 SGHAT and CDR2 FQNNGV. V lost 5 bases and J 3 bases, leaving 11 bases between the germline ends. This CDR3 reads CASSPAGVGNTIYF. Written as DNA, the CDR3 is TGTGCCAGCAGCCCAGCTGGTGTTGGAAACACCATATATTTT.

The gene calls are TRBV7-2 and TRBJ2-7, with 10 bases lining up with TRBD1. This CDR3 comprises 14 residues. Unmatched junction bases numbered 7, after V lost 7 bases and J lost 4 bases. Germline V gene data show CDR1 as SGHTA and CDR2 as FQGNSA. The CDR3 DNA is TGTGCCAGCACCCCCGGGACAGGGGAATACGAGCAGTACTTC. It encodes CASTPGTGEYEQYF. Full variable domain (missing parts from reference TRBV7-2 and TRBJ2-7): GAGVSQSPSNKVTEKGKDVELRCDPISGHTALYWYRQSLGQGLEFLIYFQGNSAPDKSGLPSDRFSAERTGGSVSTLTIQRTQQEDSAVYLCASTPGTGEYEQYFGPGTRLTVT.

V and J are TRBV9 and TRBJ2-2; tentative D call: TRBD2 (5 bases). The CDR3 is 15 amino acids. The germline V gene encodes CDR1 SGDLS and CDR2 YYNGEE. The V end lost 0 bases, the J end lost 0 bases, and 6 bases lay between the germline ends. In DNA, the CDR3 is TGTGCCAGCAGCGTAGTAGCGACGAACACCGGGGAGCTGTTTTTT. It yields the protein CASSVVATNTGELFF.

CDR3 coding DNA: TGCGCCAGCAGACTCCGGACGGGTTTGAACACTGAAGCTTTCTTT. Translating it yields CASRLRTGLNTEAFF. This chain uses TRBV5-1 with TRBJ1-1; no reliable D call. The CDR3 contains 15 residues. The V end was cut by 5 bases, the J end by 0 bases, with 14 bases between. Germline assignment: CDR1 SGHRS and CDR2 YFSETQ.

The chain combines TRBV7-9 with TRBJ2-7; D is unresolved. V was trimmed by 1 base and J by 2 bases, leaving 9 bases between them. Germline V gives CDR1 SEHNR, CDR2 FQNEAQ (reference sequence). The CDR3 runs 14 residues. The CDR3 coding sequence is TGTGCCAGCAGCTTAGTCGGGTTTCCCTACGAGCAGTACTTC. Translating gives CASSLVGFPYEQYF.

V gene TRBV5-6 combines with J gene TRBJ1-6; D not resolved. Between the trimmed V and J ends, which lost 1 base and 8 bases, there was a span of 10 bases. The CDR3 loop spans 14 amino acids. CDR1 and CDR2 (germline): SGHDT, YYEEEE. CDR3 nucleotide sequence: TGTGCCAGCAGCTTGCCAAGGACGGATTCACCCCTCCACTTT. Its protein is CASSLPRTDSPLHF.

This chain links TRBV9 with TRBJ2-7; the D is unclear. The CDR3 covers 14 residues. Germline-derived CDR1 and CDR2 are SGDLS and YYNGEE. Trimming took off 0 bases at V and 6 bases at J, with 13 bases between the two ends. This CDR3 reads CASSVAALNCEQYF. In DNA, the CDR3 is TGTGCCAGCAGCGTAGCTGCCCTGAACTGCGAGCAGTACTTC.

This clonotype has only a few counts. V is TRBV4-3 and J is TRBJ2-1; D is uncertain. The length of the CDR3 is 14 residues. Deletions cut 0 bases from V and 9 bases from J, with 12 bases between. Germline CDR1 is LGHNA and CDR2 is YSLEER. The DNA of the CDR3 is TGCGCCAGCAGCCAAGATTCCTACTCTGCTGAGCAGTTCTTC. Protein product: CASSQDSYSAEQFF.

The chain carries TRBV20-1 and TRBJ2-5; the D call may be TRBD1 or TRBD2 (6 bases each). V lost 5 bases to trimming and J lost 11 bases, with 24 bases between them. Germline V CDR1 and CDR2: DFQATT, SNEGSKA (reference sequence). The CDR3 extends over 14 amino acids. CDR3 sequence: CSAPGGGRYNEQYF. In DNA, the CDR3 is TGCAGTGCTCCAGGAGGGGGGCGGTACAATGAGCAGTACTTC.

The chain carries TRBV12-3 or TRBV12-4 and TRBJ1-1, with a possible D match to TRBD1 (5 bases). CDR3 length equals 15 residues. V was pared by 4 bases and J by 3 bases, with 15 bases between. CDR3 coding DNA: TGTGCCAGCAGTTGGGGGGTCAGGACGGACACTGAAGCTTTCTTT. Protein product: CASSWGVRTDTEAFF.

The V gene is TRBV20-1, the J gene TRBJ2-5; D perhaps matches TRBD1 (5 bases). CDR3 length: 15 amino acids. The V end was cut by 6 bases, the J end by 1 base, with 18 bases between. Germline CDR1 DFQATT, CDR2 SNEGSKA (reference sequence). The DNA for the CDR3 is TGCAGTGCAACTGGGAATAGACAGTTCCAAGAGACCCAGTACTTC. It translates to CSATGNRQFQETQYF.

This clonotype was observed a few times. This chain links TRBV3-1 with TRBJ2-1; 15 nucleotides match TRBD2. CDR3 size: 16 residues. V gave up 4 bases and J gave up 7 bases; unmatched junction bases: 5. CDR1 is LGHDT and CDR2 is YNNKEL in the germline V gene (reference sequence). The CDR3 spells CASSLAGTSGRNEQFF. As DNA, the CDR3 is TGTGCCAGCAGCCTAGCCGGGACTAGCGGGAGGAATGAGCAGTTCTTC.

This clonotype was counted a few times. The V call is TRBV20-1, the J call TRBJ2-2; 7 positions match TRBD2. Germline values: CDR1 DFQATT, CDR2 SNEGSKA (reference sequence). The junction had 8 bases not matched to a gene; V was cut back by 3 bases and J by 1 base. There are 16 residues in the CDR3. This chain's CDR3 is CSASPPGLENTGELFF. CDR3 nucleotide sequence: TGCAGTGCTAGTCCCCCTGGACTAGAGAACACCGGGGAGCTGTTTTTT.

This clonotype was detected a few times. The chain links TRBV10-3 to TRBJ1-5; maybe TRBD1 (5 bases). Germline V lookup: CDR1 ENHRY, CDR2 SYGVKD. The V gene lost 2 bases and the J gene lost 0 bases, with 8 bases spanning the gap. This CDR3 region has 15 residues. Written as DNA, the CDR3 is TGTGCCATCAGTGAGGGGGGGTATAGCAATCAGCCCCAGCATTTT. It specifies CAISEGGYSNQPQHF.

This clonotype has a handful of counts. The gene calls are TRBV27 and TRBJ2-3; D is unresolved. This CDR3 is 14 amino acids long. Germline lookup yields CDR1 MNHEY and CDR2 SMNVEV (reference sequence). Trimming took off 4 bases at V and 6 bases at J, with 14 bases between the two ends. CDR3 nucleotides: TGTGCCAGCAGTTCGTGGCAGGTCGGCGATACGCAGTATTTT. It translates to CASSSWQVGDTQYF.

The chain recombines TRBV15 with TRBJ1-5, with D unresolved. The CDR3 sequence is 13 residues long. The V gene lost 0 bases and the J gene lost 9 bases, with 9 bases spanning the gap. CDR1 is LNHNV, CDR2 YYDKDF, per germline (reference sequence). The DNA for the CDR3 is TGTGCCACCAGCAGAGACAGGCAAGGGCCCCAGCATTTT. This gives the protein CATSRDRQGPQHF.

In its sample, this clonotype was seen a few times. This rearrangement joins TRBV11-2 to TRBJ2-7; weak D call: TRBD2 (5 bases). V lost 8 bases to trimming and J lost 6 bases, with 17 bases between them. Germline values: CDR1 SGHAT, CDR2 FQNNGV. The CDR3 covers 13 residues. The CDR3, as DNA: TGTGCCAGCCGTCCTAGCTTGGTCTGCGAGCAGTACTTC. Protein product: CASRPSLVCEQYF.